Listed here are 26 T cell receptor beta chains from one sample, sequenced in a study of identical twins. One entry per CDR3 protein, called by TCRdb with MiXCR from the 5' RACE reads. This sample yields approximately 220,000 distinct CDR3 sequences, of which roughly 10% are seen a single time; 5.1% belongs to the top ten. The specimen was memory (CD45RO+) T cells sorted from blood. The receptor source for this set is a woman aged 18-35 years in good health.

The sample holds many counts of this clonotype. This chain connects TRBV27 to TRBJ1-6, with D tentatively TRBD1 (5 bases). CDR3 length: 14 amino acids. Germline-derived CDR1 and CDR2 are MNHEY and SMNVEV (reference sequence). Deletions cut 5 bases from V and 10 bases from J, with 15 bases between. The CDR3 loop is CASSQQDLISPLHF. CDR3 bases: TGTGCCAGCAGTCAACAGGACCTAATCTCACCCCTCCACTTT.

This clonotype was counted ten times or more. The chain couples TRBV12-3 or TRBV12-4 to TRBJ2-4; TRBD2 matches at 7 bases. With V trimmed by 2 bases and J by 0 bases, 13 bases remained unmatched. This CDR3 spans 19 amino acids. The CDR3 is CASSLFTQREGLAKNIQYF. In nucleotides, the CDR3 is TGTGCCAGCAGTTTATTCACCCAAAGGGAGGGTCTAGCCAAAAACATTCAGTACTTC.

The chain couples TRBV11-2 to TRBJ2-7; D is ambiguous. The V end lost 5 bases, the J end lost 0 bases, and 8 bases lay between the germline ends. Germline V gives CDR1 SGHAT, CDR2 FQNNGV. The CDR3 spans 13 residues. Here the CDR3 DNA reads TGTGCCAGCAGCCCCCTAACCTCCTACGAGCAGTACTTC. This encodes CASSPLTSYEQYF.

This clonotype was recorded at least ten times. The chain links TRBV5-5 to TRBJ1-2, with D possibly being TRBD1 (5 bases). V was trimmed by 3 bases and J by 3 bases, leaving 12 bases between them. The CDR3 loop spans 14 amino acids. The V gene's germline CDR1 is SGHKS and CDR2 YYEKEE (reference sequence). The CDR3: CASSSDPGYYGYTF. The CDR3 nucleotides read TGTGCCAGCAGCTCGGACCCAGGGTACTATGGCTACACCTTC. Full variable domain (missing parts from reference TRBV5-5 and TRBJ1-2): DAGVTQSPTHLIKTRGQQVTLRCSPISGHKSVSWYQQVLGQGPQFIFQYYEKEERGRGNFPDRFSARQFPNYSSELNVNALLLGDSALYLCASSSDPGYYGYTFGSGTRLTVV.

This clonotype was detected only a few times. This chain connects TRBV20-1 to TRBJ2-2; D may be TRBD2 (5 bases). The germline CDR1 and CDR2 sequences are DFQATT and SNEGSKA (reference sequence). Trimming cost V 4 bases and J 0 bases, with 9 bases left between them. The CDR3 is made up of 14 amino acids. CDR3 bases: TGCAGTGCTATACGGGATTCGAACACCGGGGAGCTGTTTTTT. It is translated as CSAIRDSNTGELFF.

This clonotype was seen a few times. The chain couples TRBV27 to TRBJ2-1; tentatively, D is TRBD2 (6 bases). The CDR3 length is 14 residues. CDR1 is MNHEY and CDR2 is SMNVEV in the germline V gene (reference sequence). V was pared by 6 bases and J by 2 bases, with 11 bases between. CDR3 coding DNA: TGTGCCAGCAGAGGGACTGCCACCTACAATGAGCAGTTCTTC. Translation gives CASRGTATYNEQFF.

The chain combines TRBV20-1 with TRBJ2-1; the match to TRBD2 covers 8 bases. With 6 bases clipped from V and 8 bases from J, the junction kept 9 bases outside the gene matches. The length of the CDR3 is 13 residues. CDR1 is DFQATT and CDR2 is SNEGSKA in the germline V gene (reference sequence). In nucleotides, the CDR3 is TGCAGTGCCGCCGGGACTAGTATCGATGAGCAGTTCTTC. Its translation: CSAAGTSIDEQFF.

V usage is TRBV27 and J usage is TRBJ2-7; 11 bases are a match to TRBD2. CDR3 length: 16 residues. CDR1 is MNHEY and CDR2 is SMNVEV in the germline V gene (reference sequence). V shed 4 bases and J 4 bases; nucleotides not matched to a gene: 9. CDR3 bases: TGTGCCAGCAGTTCCCCAATAGCGGGAGGGCCTTACGAGCAGTACTTC. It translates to CASSSPIAGGPYEQYF.

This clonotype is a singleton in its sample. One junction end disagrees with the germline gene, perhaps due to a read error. CDR3 sequence: CASSLVGTSIGGELFF. In DNA, the CDR3 is TGCGCAAGCAGCTTGGTAGGGACTAGTATCGGCGGGGAGCTGTTTTTT. The chain is built from TRBV5-1 and TRBJ2-2, with 8 bases matching TRBD2. The CDR3 runs to 16 residues. CDR1 and CDR2 from the germline V gene are SGHRS and YFSETQ.

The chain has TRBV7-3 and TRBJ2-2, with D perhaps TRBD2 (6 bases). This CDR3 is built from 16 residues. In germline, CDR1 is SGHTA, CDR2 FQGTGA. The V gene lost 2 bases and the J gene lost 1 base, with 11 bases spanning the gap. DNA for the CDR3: TGTGCCAGCAGCTTAGTGGGACTTATGAACACCGGGGAGCTGTTTTTT. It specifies CASSLVGLMNTGELFF.

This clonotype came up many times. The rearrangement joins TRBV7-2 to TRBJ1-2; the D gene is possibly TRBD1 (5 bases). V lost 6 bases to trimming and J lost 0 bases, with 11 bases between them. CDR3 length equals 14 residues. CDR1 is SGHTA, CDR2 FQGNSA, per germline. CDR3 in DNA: TGTGCCAGCAGGGCAGGGTCAGCTAACTATGGCTACACCTTC. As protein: CASRAGSANYGYTF.

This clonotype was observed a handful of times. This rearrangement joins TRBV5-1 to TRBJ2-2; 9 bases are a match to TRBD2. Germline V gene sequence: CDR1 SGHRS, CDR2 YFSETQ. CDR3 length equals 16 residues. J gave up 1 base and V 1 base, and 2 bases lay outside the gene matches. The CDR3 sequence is CASSLISGGNTGELFF. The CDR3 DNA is TGCGCCAGCAGCTTGATTAGCGGGGGGAACACCGGGGAGCTGTTTTTT.

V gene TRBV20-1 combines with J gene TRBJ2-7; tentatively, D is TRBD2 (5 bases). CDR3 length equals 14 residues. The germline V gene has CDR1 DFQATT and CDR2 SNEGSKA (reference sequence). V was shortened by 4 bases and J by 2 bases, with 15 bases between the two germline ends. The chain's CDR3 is CSAIRCWETYEQYF. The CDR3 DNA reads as TGCAGTGCTATTAGGTGCTGGGAGACCTACGAGCAGTACTTC.

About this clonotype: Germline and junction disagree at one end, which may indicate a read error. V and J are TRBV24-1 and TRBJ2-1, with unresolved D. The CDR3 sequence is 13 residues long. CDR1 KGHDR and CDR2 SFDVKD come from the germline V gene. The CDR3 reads CATSDSLYNEHFF. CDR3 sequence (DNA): TGTGCCACCAGTGACTCCCTCTACAATGAGCACTTCTTC.

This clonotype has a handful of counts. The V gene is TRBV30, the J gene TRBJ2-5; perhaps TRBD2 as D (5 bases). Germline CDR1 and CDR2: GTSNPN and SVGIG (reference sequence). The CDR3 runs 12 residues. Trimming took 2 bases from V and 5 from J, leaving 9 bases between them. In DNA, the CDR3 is TGTGCCTGGAGTTCCGGCGGGGAGACCCAGTACTTC. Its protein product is CAWSSGGETQYF.

The chain's CDR3 is CSASEGLAGVGEQFF. Here the CDR3 DNA reads TGCAGTGCTAGTGAGGGACTAGCGGGAGTGGGGGAGCAGTTCTTC. The V and J genes are TRBV20-1 and TRBJ2-1, with TRBD2 matching 14 bases. V lost 3 bases and J lost 10; bases outside the gene matches: 8. Looked up from germline, CDR1 is DFQATT and CDR2 is SNEGSKA (reference sequence). There are 15 residues in the CDR3.

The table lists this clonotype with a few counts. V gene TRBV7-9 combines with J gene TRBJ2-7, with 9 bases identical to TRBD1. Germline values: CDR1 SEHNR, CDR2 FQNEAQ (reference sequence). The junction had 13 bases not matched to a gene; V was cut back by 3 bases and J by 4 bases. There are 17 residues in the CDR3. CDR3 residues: CASSFWDREITSYEQYF. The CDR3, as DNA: TGTGCCAGCAGCTTTTGGGACAGGGAAATCACCTCTTACGAGCAGTACTTC.

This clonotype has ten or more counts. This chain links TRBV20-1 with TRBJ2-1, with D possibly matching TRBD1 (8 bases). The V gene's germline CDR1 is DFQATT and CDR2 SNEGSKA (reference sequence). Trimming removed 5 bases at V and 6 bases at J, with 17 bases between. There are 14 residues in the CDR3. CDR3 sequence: CSAGGGTGINEQFF. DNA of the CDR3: TGCAGTGCTGGGGGGGGGACAGGTATCAATGAGCAGTTCTTC.

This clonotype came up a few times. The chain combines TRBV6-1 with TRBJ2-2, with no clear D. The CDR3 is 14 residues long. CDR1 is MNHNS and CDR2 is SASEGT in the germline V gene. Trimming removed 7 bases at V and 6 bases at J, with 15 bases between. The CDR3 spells CASTAGWVPGELFF. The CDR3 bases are TGTGCCAGCACCGCCGGATGGGTACCCGGGGAGCTGTTTTTT.

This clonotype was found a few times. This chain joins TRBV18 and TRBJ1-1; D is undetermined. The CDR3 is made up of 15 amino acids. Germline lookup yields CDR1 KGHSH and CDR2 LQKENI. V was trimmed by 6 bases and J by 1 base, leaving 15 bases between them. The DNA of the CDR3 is TGTGCCAGCTCTCCATCGCGCGGGGAGAACACTGAAGCTTTCTTT. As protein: CASSPSRGENTEAFF. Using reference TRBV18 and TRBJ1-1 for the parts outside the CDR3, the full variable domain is NAGVMQNPRHLVRRRGQEARLRCSPMKGHSHVYWYRQLPEEGLKFMVYLQKENIIDESGMPKERFSAEFPKEGPSILRIQQVVRGDSAAYFCASSPSRGENTEAFFGQGTRLTVV.

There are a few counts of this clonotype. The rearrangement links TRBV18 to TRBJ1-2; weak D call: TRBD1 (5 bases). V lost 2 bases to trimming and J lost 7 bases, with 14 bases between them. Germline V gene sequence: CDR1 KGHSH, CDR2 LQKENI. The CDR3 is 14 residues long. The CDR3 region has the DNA TGTGCCAGCTCACCAAGTCAAGGGGCTGTTGGCTACACCTTC. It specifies CASSPSQGAVGYTF.

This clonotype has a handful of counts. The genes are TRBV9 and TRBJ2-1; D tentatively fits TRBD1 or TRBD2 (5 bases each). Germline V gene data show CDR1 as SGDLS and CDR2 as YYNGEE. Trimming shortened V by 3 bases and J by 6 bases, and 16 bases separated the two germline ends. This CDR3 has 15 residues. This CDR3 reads CASSAWGSDSNEQFF. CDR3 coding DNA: TGTGCCAGCAGCGCGTGGGGGTCGGATTCCAATGAGCAGTTCTTC.

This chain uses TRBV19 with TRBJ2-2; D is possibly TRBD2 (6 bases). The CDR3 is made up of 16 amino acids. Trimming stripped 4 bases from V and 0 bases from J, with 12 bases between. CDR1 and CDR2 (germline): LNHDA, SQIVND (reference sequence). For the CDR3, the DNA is TGTGCCAGTAGTAGGGCTGGGACTTCGAACACCGGGGAGCTGTTTTTT. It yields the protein CASSRAGTSNTGELFF.

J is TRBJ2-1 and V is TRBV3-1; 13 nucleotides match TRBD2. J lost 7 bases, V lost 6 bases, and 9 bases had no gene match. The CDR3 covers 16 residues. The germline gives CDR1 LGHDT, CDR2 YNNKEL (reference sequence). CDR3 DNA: TGTGCCAGCAGTTCAAGATTGGGACTAGCGGGAAATGAGCAGTTCTTC. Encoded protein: CASSSRLGLAGNEQFF.

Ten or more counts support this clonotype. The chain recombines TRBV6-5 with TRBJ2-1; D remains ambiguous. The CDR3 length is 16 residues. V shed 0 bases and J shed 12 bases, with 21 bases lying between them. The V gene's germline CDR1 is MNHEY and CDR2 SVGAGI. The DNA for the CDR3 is TGTGCCAGCAGTTACTCGGCCAGTGTTAATTCAATGAGGCAGTTCTTC. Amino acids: CASSYSASVNSMRQFF.

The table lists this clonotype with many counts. The CDR3 reads CASSSTAYNEQFF. The DNA for the CDR3 is TGTGCCAGCAGCTCGACCGCCTACAATGAGCAGTTCTTC. V gene TRBV7-9 combines with J gene TRBJ2-1; D unresolved. V gave up 4 bases and J gave up 2 bases, with 6 bases separating them. The CDR3 runs 13 residues. The germline V gene has CDR1 SEHNR and CDR2 FQNEAQ (reference sequence).